This TCR beta chain was sequenced in a study of neurological immune-mediated disorders. TCRdb re-called the 5' RACE reads through MiXCR, storing one row per CDR3 protein. This sample has approximately 85,000 distinct CDR3 sequences, with roughly an eighth found just once. Trimming shortened V by 0 bases and J by 6 bases, and 14 bases separated the two germline ends. The CDR3 is 15 residues long. The germline V gene has CDR1 DFQATT and CDR2 SNEGSKA (reference sequence). Many counts were recorded for this clonotype. This sample's time point: longitudinal time-point 2. Source material was 2 million unsorted PBMCs, stored at -80 °C in RNAlater.

This TCR came from a female donor with HTLV-1-associated myelopathy (HAM/TSP). Material: PBMCs. The V gene is TRBV20-1, the J gene TRBJ2-2; perhaps D is TRBD1 or TRBD2 (6 bases each). CDR3 in amino acids: CSAREGGLVAGELFF. The CDR3 DNA sequence: TGCAGTGCTAGAGAAGGGGGACTGGTCGCCGGGGAGCTGTTTTTT.